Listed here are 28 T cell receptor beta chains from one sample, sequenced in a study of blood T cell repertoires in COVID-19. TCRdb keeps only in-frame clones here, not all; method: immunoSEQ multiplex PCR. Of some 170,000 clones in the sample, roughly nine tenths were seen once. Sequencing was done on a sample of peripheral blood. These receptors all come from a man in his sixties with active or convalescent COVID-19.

The DNA of the CDR3 is TGTGCCAGCAGCTTCTCCGGGACAGGGGGCGTCGACACTGAAGCTTTCTTT. Translated, it gives CASSFSGTGGVDTEAFF. The chain employs TRBV5-6 and TRBJ1-1; 12 nucleotides agree with TRBD1. Germline trimming cut 2 bases from V and 3 bases from J; bases unmatched to any gene: 8. CDR3 length: 17 residues. Germline CDR1 reads SGHDT; CDR2 reads YYEEEE.

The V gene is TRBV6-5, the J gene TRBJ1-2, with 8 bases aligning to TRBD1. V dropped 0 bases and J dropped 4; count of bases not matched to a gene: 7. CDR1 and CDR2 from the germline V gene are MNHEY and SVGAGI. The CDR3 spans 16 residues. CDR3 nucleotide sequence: TGTGCCAGCAGTTACTCCGCCAGGGGGCGCGGCTATGGCTACACCTTC. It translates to CASSYSARGRGYGYTF.

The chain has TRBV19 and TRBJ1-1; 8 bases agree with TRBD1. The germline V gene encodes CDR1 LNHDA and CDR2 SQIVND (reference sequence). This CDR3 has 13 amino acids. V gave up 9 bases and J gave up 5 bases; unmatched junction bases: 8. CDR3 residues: CASPKQGGTEAFF. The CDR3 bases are TGTGCCAGCCCCAAACAGGGGGGTACTGAAGCTTTCTTT.

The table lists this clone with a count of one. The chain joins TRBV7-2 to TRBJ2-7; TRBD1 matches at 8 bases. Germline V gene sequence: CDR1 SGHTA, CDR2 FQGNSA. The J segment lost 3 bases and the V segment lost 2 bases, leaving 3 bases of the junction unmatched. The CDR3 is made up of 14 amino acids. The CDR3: CASSLRDRIYEQYF. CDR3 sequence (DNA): TGTGCCAGCAGCTTACGGGACAGGATCTACGAGCAGTACTTC.

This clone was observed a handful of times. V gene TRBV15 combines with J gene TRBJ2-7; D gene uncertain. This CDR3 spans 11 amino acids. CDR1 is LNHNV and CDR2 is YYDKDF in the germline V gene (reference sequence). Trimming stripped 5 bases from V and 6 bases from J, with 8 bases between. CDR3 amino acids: CATSYSGEQYF. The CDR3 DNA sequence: TGTGCCACCAGCTACTCGGGCGAGCAGTACTTC.

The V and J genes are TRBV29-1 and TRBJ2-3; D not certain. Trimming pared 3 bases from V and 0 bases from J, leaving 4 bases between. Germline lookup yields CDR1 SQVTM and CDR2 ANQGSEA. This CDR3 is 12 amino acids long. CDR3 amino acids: CSVDTSTDTQYF. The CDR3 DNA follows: TGCAGCGTTGATACTAGCACAGATACGCAGTATTTT.

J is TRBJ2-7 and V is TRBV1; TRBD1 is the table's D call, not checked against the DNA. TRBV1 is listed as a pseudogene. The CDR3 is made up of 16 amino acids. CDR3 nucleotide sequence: TGCACCAGCAGCCAAGATTGGAGGACAGGAAGCTACGAGCAGTACTTC. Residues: CTSSQDWRTGSYEQYF.

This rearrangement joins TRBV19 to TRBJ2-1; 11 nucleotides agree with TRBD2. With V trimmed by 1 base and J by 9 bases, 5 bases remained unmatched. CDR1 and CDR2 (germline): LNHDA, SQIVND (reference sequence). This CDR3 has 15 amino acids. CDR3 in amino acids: CASSIGASGRSEQFF. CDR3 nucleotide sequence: TGTGCCAGTAGTATAGGCGCTAGCGGGAGGTCTGAGCAGTTCTTC.

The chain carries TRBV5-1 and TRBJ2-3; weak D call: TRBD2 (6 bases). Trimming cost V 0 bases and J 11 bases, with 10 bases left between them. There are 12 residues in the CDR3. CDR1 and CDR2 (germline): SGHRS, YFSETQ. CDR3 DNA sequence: TGCGCCAGCAGCTTGGGCGGGATGGAGCAGTATTTT. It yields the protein CASSLGGMEQYF.

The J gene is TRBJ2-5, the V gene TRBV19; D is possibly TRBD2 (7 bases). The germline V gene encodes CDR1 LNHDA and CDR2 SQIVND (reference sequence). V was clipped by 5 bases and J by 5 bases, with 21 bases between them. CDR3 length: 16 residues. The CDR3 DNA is TGTGCCAGTAGTTCCCCCCGGGGAGGGGGTGGGGAGACCCAGTACTTC. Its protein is CASSSPRGGGGETQYF.

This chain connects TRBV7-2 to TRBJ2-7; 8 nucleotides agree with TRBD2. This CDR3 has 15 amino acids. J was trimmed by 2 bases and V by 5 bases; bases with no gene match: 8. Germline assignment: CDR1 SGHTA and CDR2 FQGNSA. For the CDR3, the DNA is TGTGCCAGCAGCCCCATAGAGCGGGGGACCTACGAGCAGTACTTC. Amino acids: CASSPIERGTYEQYF.

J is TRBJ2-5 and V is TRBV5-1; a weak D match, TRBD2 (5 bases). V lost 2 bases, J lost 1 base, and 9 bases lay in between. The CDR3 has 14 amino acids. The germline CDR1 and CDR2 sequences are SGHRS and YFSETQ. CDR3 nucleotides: TGCGCCAGCAGCTTTTCGGGGAGCCAAGAGACCCAGTACTTC. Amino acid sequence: CASSFSGSQETQYF.

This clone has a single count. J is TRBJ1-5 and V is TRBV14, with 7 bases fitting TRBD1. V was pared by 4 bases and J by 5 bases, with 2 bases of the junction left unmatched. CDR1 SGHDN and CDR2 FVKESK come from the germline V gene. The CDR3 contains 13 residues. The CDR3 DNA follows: TGTGCCAGCAGCCCCACAGGGGATCAGCCCCAGCATTTT. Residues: CASSPTGDQPQHF.

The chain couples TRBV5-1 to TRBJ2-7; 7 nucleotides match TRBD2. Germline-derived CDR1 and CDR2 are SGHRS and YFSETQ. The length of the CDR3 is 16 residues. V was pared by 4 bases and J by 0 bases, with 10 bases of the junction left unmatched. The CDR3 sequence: CASSQSGNVPSYEQYF. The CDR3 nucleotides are TGCGCCAGCAGCCAGAGCGGGAACGTCCCCTCCTACGAGCAGTACTTC.

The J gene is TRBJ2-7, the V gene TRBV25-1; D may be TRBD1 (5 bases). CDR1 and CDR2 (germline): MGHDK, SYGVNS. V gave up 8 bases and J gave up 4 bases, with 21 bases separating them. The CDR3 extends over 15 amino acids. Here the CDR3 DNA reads TGTGCCAGCCAGAAAGCGTCAGGGTATGAGTACGAGCAGTACTTC. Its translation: CASQKASGYEYEQYF.

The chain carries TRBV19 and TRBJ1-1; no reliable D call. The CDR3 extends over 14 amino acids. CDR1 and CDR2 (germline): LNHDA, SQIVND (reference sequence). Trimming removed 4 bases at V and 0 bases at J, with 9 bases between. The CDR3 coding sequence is TGTGCCAGTAGTAATCCCCTAGTGAACACTGAAGCTTTCTTT. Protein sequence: CASSNPLVNTEAFF.

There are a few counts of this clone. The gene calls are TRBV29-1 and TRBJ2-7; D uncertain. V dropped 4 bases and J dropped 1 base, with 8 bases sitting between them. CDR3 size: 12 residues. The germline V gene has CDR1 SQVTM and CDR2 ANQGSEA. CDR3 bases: TGCAGCGTTGTTGGCAGTTCCTACGAGCAGTACTTC. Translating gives CSVVGSSYEQYF.

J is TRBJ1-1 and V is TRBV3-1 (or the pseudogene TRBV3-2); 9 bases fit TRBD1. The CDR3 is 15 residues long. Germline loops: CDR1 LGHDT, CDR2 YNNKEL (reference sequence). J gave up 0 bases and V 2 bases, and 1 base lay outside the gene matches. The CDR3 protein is CASSQWTGVNTEAFF. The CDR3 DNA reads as TGTGCCAGCAGCCAATGGACAGGGGTGAACACTGAAGCTTTCTTT.

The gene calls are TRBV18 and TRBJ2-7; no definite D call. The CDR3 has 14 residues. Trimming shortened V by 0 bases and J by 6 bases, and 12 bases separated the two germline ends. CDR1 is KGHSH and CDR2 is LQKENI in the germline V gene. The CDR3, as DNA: TGTGCCAGCTCACCACCAACTTCCGGCGGCGAGCAGTACTTC. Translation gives CASSPPTSGGEQYF.

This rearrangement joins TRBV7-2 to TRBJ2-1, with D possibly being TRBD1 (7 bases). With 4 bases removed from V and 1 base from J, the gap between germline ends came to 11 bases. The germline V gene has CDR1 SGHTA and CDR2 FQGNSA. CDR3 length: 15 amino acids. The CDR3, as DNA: TGTGCCAGCAGCTACGCAGGGGGGTCCTACAATGAGCAGTTCTTC. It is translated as CASSYAGGSYNEQFF.

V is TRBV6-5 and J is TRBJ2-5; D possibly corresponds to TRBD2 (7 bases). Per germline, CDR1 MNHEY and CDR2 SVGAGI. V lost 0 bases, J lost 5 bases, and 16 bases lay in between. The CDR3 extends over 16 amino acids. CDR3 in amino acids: CASSYSNSGGSETQYF. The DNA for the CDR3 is TGTGCCAGCAGTTACTCGAACTCGGGGGGCAGTGAGACCCAGTACTTC.

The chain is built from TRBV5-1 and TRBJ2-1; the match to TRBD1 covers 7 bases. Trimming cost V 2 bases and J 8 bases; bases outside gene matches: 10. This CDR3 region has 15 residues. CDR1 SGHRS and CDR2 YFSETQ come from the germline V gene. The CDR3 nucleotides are TGCGCCAGCAGCTTCTCCCGACAGGGCCGGGATGAGCAGTTCTTC. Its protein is CASSFSRQGRDEQFF.

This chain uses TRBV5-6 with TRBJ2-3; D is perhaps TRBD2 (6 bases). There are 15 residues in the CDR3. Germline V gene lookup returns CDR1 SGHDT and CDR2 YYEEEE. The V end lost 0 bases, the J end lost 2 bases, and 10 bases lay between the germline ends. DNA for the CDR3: TGTGCCAGCAGCTTGGGACTAGAAAACACAGATACGCAGTATTTT. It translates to CASSLGLENTDTQYF.

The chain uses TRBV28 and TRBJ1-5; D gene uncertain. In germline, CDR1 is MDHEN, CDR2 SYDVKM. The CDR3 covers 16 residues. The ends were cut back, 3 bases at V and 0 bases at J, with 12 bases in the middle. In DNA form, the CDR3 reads TGTGCCAGCAGTTTCTACAGAGAACATAGCAATCAGCCCCAGCATTTT. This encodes CASSFYREHSNQPQHF.

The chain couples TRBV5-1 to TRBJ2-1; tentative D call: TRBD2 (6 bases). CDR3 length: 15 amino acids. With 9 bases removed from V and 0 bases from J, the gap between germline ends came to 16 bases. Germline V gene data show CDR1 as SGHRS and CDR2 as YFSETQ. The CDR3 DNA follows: TGCGCCACCAGAGAGGCGGGGACCTCCTACAATGAGCAGTTCTTC. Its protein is CATREAGTSYNEQFF.

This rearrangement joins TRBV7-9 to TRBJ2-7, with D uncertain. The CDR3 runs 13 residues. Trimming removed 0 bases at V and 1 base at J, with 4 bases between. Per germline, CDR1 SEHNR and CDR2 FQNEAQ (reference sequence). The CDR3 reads CASSLAKSYEQYF. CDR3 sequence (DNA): TGTGCCAGCAGCTTAGCCAAATCCTACGAGCAGTACTTC.

The CDR3 bases are TGTGCCAGTAGTAACACAGGGACCGTTAGCACAGATACGCAGTATTTT. Its protein product is CASSNTGTVSTDTQYF. The chain employs TRBV19 and TRBJ2-3, with a possible D match to TRBD1 (6 bases). Per the germline V gene, CDR1 is LNHDA and CDR2 is SQIVND (reference sequence). V lost 4 bases to trimming and J lost 0 bases, with 14 bases between them. This CDR3 has 16 residues.

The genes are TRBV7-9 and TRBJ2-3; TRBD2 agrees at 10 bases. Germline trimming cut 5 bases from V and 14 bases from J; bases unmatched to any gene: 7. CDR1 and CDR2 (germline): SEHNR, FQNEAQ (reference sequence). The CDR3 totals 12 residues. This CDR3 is CASSPNSGGRYF. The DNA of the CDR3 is TGTGCCAGCAGCCCTAATAGCGGGGGGAGGTATTTT.